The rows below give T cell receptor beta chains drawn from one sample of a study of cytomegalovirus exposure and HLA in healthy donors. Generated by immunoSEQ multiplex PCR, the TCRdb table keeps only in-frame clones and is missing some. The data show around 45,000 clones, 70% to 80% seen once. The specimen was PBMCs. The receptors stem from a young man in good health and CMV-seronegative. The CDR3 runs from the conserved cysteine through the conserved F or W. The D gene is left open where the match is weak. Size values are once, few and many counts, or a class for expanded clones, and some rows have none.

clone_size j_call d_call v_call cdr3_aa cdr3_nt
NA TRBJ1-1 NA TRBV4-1 CASSQEVTGFTEAFF TGCGCCAGCAGCCAAGAAGTGACGGGGTTCACTGAAGCTTTCTTT
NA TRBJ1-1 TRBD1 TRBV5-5 CASSLVGQANTEAFF TGTGCCAGCAGCTTGGTGGGACAGGCGAACACTGAAGCTTTCTTT
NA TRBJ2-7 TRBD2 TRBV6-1 CASSEAGLAVGARGEQYF TGTGCCAGCAGTGAAGCGGGTCTAGCGGTTGGGGCGCGGGGCGAGCAGTACTTC
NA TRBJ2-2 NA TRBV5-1 CASSLDPDSSPNTGELFF TGCGCCAGCAGCTTAGACCCTGACAGTTCCCCGAACACCGGGGAGCTGTTTTTT
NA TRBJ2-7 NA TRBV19 CASSIQTGTYEQYF TGTGCCAGTAGTATCCAGACAGGCACCTACGAGCAGTACTTC
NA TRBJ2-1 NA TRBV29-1 CSVRLTTLTEQFF TGCAGCGTTAGACTAACGACATTGACAGAGCAGTTCTTC
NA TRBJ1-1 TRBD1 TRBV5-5 CASSRTGEREAFF TGTGCCAGCAGCCGGACAGGGGAGAGAGAAGCTTTCTTT
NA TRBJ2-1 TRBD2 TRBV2 CASRPGLGPNEQFF TGTGCCAGCAGACCGGGACTAGGTCCCAATGAGCAGTTCTTC
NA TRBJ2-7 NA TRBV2 CASSEGRLANEQYF TGTGCCAGCAGTGAAGGCAGGTTGGCGAACGAGCAGTACTTC
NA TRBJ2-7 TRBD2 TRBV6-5 CASGRDPADYEQYF TGTGCCAGCGGGAGGGACCCCGCCGACTACGAGCAGTACTTC
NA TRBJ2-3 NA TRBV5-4 CASSFSSGTDTQYF TGTGCCAGCAGCTTCTCTAGCGGCACAGATACGCAGTATTTT
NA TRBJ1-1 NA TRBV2 CASRTYSSPNTEAFF TGTGCCAGCAGGACCTACAGCTCGCCGAACACTGAAGCTTTCTTT
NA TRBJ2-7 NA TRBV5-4 CASSFLSGDTYEQYF TGTGCCAGCAGCTTTCTGTCAGGGGATACCTACGAGCAGTACTTC
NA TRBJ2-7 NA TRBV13 CASSSRPLQGELGLGAYEQYF TGTGCCAGCAGCTCGCGACCACTACAGGGGGAGTTAGGACTAGGGGCCTACGAGCAGTACTTC
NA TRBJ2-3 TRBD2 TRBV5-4 CASRKGLAASDTQYF TGTGCCAGCAGAAAAGGACTAGCCGCCTCAGATACGCAGTATTTT
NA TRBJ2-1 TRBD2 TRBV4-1 CASSQELRTSSYNEQFF TGCGCCAGCAGCCAAGAATTAAGGACTAGCTCCTACAATGAGCAGTTCTTC
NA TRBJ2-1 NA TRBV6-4 CASSTERGKGEQFF TGTGCCAGCAGCACCGAGAGAGGGAAGGGTGAGCAGTTCTTC
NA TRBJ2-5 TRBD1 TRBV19 CASSISGEGAWETQYF TGTGCCAGTAGTATTTCTGGAGAGGGGGCATGGGAGACCCAGTACTTC
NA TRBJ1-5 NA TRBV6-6 CASSYSLPNQPQHF TGTGCCAGCAGTTATTCTCTCCCTAATCAGCCCCAGCATTTT
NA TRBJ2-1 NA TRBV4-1 CASSQAGVGQFF TGCGCCAGCAGCCAAGCGGGAGTGGGGCAGTTCTTC
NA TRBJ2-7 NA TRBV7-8 CASRLGGASYEQYF TGTGCCAGCAGACTAGGGGGAGCCTCCTACGAGCAGTACTTC
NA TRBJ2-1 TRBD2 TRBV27 CASSLAGPSGSEQFF TGTGCCAGCAGTTTGGCAGGCCCTAGCGGGAGTGAGCAGTTCTTC
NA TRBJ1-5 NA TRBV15 CATSRSLSSNQPQHF TGTGCCACCAGCAGATCTCTGAGTAGCAATCAGCCCCAGCATTTT
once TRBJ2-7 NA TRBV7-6 CASSLGDGTPYEQYF TGTGCCAGCAGCTTGGGCGACGGGACTCCCTACGAGCAGTACTTC
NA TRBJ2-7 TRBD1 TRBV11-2 CASRLGDSHYEQYF TGTGCCAGCAGACTAGGGGACAGCCACTACGAGCAGTACTTC
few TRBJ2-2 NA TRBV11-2 CASGRGELFF TGTGCCAGCGGTCGGGGGGAGCTGTTTTTT
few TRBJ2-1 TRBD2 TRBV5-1 CASSLASGGVDEQFF TGCGCCAGCAGCTTGGCTAGCGGGGGGGTAGATGAGCAGTTCTTC
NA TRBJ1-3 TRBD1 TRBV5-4 CASSSGQVSGNTIYF TGTGCCAGCAGCTCCGGACAGGTCTCTGGAAACACCATATATTTT
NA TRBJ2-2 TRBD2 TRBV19 CASSPKRSLAELNTGELFF TGTGCCAGTAGCCCGAAACGTTCACTAGCGGAATTGAACACCGGGGAGCTGTTTTTT
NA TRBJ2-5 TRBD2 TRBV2 CASSGIAGVQETQYF TGTGCCAGCAGTGGAATAGCGGGGGTACAAGAGACCCAGTACTTC
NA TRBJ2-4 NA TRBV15 CATSRGTQAFKNIQYF TGTGCCACCAGCAGAGGGACACAGGCGTTCAAAAACATTCAGTACTTC
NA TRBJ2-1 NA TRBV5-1 CASSEQGTEQFF TGCGCCAGCAGCGAACAGGGAACCGAGCAGTTCTTC
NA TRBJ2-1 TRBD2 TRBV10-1 CASSESGTSGQFF TGCGCCAGCAGTGAGTCGGGGACTAGCGGCCAGTTCTTC
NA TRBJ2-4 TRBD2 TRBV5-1 CASSRTSADIQYF TGCGCCAGCAGTAGAACTAGCGCAGACATTCAGTACTTC
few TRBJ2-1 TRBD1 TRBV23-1 CASSRPPETGDLLEFF TGCGCCAGCAGTCGCCCTCCCGAGACAGGGGACCTTTTAGAGTTCTTC
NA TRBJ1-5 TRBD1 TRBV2 CASSRTGGASQPQHF TGTGCCAGCAGTCGGACAGGGGGCGCGAGCCAGCCCCAGCATTTT
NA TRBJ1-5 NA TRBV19 CASSIAEGSGQPQHF TGTGCCAGTAGTATAGCGGAGGGGTCGGGGCAGCCCCAGCATTTT
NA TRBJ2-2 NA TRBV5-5 CASSWVGGDTGELFF TGTGCCAGCAGCTGGGTGGGGGGTGACACCGGGGAGCTGTTTTTT
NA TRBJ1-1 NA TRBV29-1 CSGGQEGHEAFF TGCAGCGGGGGTCAGGAGGGGCACGAAGCTTTCTTT
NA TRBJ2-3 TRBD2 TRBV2 CASRAGLLTDTQYF TGTGCCAGCAGAGCGGGACTCCTCACAGATACGCAGTATTTT
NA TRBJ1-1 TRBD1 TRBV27 CASSWTGYGEAFF TGTGCCAGCAGTTGGACAGGGTACGGTGAAGCTTTCTTT
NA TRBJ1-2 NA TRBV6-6 CASSYLQDINYGYTF TGTGCCAGCAGTTACCTACAGGACATTAACTATGGCTACACCTTC
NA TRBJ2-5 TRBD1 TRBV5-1 CASSPGQPQETQYF TGCGCCAGCAGCCCGGGACAGCCCCAAGAGACCCAGTACTTC
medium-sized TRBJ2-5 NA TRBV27 CASSLNRGVETQYF TGTGCCAGCAGTTTAAATCGCGGAGTCGAGACCCAGTACTTC
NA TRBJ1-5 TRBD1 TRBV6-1 CASSVNRGGNQPQHF TGTGCCAGCAGTGTCAACAGGGGGGGCAATCAGCCCCAGCATTTT
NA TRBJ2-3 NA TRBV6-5 CASRRRAFGTDTQYF TGTGCCAGCAGGCGGAGGGCCTTTGGCACAGATACGCAGTATTTT